The 21 T cell receptor beta chains below come from one sample, sequenced in a study of cytomegalovirus exposure and HLA in healthy donors. Use of 60 Vbeta and 13 Jbeta primers characterized the PCR. Produced via immunoSEQ multiplex PCR; TCRdb's table is partial and in-frame only. The sample records approximately 160,000 clones, 60% to 85% being singletons. The sequenced material came from PBMCs. All receptors come from a female donor in good health and CMV-seronegative.

The chain recombines TRBV19 with TRBJ2-7; TRBD1 matches at 7 bases. CDR3 length equals 14 residues. Trimming took 5 bases from V and 0 from J; bases not matched to a gene: 4. Germline V lookup: CDR1 LNHDA, CDR2 SQIVND (reference sequence). The CDR3 protein is CASSSGTASYEQYF. The CDR3 DNA reads as TGTGCCAGTAGTTCCGGGACAGCCTCCTACGAGCAGTACTTC. Combining the CDR3 with reference TRBV19 and TRBJ2-7 gives the whole variable domain DGGITQSPKYLFRKEGQNVTLSCEQNLNHDAMYWYRQDPGQGLRLIYYSQIVNDFQKGDIAEGYSVSREKKESFPLTVTSAQKNPTAFYLCASSSGTASYEQYFGPGTRLTVT.

The chain links TRBV7-8 to TRBJ1-2; D is unresolved. CDR1 and CDR2 (germline): SGHVS, FQNEAQ. V lost 1 base and J 7 bases, leaving 7 bases between the germline ends. The CDR3 loop spans 12 amino acids. CDR3 sequence: CASSLDSGGYTF. The CDR3 coding sequence is TGTGCCAGCAGCTTAGACAGCGGTGGCTACACCTTC.

The V gene is TRBV5-1, the J gene TRBJ1-2; maybe TRBD1 (6 bases). CDR1 and CDR2 (germline): SGHRS, YFSETQ. The V gene lost 4 bases and the J gene lost 4 bases, with 20 bases spanning the gap. The CDR3 has 16 residues. The CDR3 loop reads CASSPTGQSNPYGYTF. CDR3 in DNA: TGCGCCAGCAGCCCCACCGGACAGTCAAACCCCTATGGCTACACCTTC.

CDR3 region: CASSPGQGLYGYTF. CDR3 DNA sequence: TGTGCCAGCAGCCCGGGACAGGGCCTCTATGGCTACACCTTC. The chain combines TRBV7-2 with TRBJ1-2; 9 bases agree with TRBD1. V dropped 5 bases and J dropped 4; count of bases not matched to a gene: 5. This CDR3 has 14 amino acids. Germline lookup yields CDR1 SGHTA and CDR2 FQGNSA.

This clone turned up a few times. The chain joins TRBV5-5 to TRBJ1-2, with TRBD1 matching 11 bases. Per the germline V gene, CDR1 is SGHKS and CDR2 is YYEKEE (reference sequence). The CDR3 spans 17 residues. Trimming took 4 bases from V and 5 from J; bases not matched to a gene: 13. CDR3 protein: CASSHQPGQGDLYGYTF. CDR3 bases: TGTGCCAGCAGCCATCAACCGGGACAGGGGGACCTTTATGGCTACACCTTC.

The chain carries TRBV13 and TRBJ2-7; D is ambiguous. Per the germline V gene, CDR1 is PRHDT and CDR2 is FYEKMQ (reference sequence). There are 17 residues in the CDR3. Trimming took 0 bases from V and 5 from J, leaving 20 bases between them. The CDR3: CASSLGQSGIIRHEQYF. DNA of the CDR3: TGTGCCAGCAGCTTAGGCCAGTCAGGTATTATAAGACACGAGCAGTACTTC.

The chain uses TRBV11-2 and TRBJ1-3, with D perhaps matching TRBD1 (6 bases). The germline V and J ends were trimmed by 1 base and 2 bases, with 12 bases remaining between them. Germline V gene lookup returns CDR1 SGHAT and CDR2 FQNNGV. The CDR3 is 16 amino acids. DNA of the CDR3: TGTGCCAGCAGCTTAGTGGGGACAAGTACTGGAAACACCATATATTTT. Translated: CASSLVGTSTGNTIYF.

This clone is a singleton in its sample. The rearrangement uses TRBV6-1 and TRBJ2-2; D perhaps matches TRBD2 (6 bases). Germline CDR1 MNHNS, CDR2 SASEGT. The CDR3 loop spans 14 amino acids. V lost 3 bases to trimming and J lost 7 bases, with 12 bases between them. In nucleotides, the CDR3 is TGTGCCAGCAGTGAGAGACTAGAGGGCGGGGAGCTGTTTTTT. It yields the protein CASSERLEGGELFF.

V gene TRBV9 combines with J gene TRBJ2-7, with D tentatively TRBD1 (6 bases). CDR3 size: 13 residues. Trimming cost V 0 bases and J 4 bases, with 8 bases left between them. From germline, CDR1 is SGDLS and CDR2 YYNGEE. This chain's CDR3 is CASSVAGEYEQYF. The CDR3 DNA follows: TGTGCCAGCAGCGTAGCAGGGGAATACGAGCAGTACTTC.

The V gene is TRBV29-1, the J gene TRBJ1-1, with TRBD1 matching over 7 bases. Unmatched junction bases numbered 2, after V lost 7 bases and J lost 0 bases. In germline, CDR1 is SQVTM, CDR2 ANQGSEA. This CDR3 has 12 residues. The CDR3 loop is CSADRVNTEAFF. Here the CDR3 DNA reads TGCAGCGCCGACAGGGTGAACACTGAAGCTTTCTTT.

As to this clone: A junction end diverges from the germline sequence, so it may reflect a read error. V usage is TRBV7-2 and J usage is TRBJ2-6, with D perhaps matching TRBD1 (6 bases). CDR3 size: 15 residues. Germline V gene lookup returns CDR1 SGHTA and CDR2 FQGNSA. CDR3 residues: CASSYSRGTTNGLTF. The CDR3 nucleotides are TGTGCCAGCAGCTACTCGAGGGGGACGACAAACGGCCTGACTTTC.

The CDR3 sequence is CASSSGGQNYEQYF. As DNA, the CDR3 is TGTGCCAGCAGCTCCGGGGGACAGAACTACGAGCAGTACTTC. The chain joins TRBV7-3 to TRBJ2-7; D perhaps matches TRBD1 (7 bases). Germline lookup yields CDR1 SGHTA and CDR2 FQGTGA. The CDR3 extends over 14 amino acids. The V gene lost 4 bases and the J gene lost 3 bases, with 13 bases spanning the gap.

The chain joins TRBV2 to TRBJ2-2; TRBD1 matches 10 bases. The CDR3 sequence is 16 residues long. The trim removed 6 bases at V and 0 bases at J, leaving 4 bases unmatched. The V gene's germline CDR1 is SNHLY and CDR2 FYNNEI. The CDR3, as DNA: TGTGCCAGCAGCACCGGGACAGGGGCGAACACCGGGGAGCTGTTTTTT. It encodes CASSTGTGANTGELFF.

This chain joins TRBV6-5 and TRBJ2-6; weak D call: TRBD1 (5 bases). V was trimmed by 3 bases and J by 2 bases, leaving 8 bases between them. This CDR3 spans 15 amino acids. Germline V gives CDR1 MNHEY, CDR2 SVGAGI. This chain's CDR3 is CASSYRGPGANVLTF. The DNA of the CDR3 is TGTGCCAGCAGTTATAGGGGCCCTGGGGCCAACGTCCTGACTTTC.

V gene TRBV11-2 combines with J gene TRBJ2-7; TRBD2 matches 10 bases. This CDR3 comprises 15 residues. The germline CDR1 and CDR2 sequences are SGHAT and FQNNGV. V lost 5 bases and J lost 1; bases outside the gene matches: 5. CDR3 sequence reads: CASSTRTSGSYEQYF. The CDR3 nucleotides read TGTGCCAGCAGCACACGGACTAGCGGATCCTACGAGCAGTACTTC. Supplemented by reference TRBV11-2 and TRBJ2-7, the full variable domain reads EAGVAQSPRYKIIEKRQSVAFWCNPISGHATLYWYQQILGQGPKLLIQFQNNGVVDDSQLPKDRFSAERLKGVDSTLKIQPAKLEDSAVYLCASSTRTSGSYEQYFGPGTRLTVT.

This chain connects TRBV28 to TRBJ2-5; D might be TRBD2 (6 bases). The CDR3 totals 15 residues. Germline CDR1 and CDR2: MDHEN and SYDVKM. V was shortened by 5 bases and J by 4 bases, with 17 bases between the two germline ends. CDR3 nucleotide sequence: TGTGCCAGCAGTCTGACTAGGACCCGATTAGAGACCCAGTACTTC. Protein sequence: CASSLTRTRLETQYF.

The chain recombines TRBV5-1 with TRBJ1-5, with D unclear. The CDR3 runs to 17 residues. Trimming removed 1 base at V and 2 bases at J, with 16 bases between. Germline V gives CDR1 SGHRS, CDR2 YFSETQ. CDR3 protein: CASSLREGRRGNQPQHF. CDR3 nucleotides: TGCGCCAGCAGCTTGCGAGAGGGAAGGCGTGGCAATCAGCCCCAGCATTTT.

The chain has TRBV15 and TRBJ2-5, with 12 bases matching TRBD2. The end of the DNA is better explained by TRBJ2-7, so the J call may be wrong. Germline CDR1 reads LNHNV; CDR2 reads YYDKDF (reference sequence). The CDR3 covers 15 residues. CDR3 protein: CATSLLAGGAYEQYF. DNA of the CDR3: TGTGCCACCAGCCTCCTAGCGGGAGGGGCCTACGAGCAGTACTTC.

This clone came up a few times. The chain combines TRBV7-2 with TRBJ2-7; a weak D match, TRBD2 (6 bases). Trimming left V 1 base short and J 0 bases short, with 10 bases between. CDR1 and CDR2 from the germline V gene are SGHTA and FQGNSA. The CDR3 covers 15 residues. CDR3 sequence reads: CASSLGSGLSYEQYF. The CDR3 nucleotides read TGTGCCAGCAGCTTAGGTAGCGGTCTCTCCTACGAGCAGTACTTC.

The gene calls are TRBV4-3 and TRBJ2-4, with 12 bases lining up with TRBD2. Germline CDR1 reads LGHNA; CDR2 reads YSLEER. CDR3 length equals 16 residues. The junction had 5 bases not matched to a gene; V was cut back by 1 base and J by 7 bases. CDR3 nucleotide sequence: TGCGCCAGCAGCCAAGTTCTAGCGGGGGGGCCCAACATTCAGTACTTC. Its translation: CASSQVLAGGPNIQYF.

The genes are TRBV19 and TRBJ1-2, with D uncertain. The CDR3 totals 12 residues. Per germline, CDR1 LNHDA and CDR2 SQIVND (reference sequence). Trimming took 3 bases from V and 8 from J, leaving 10 bases between them. DNA for the CDR3: TGTGCCAGTAGTATCCTAGGTGGCGGCTACACCTTC. It translates to CASSILGGGYTF.